Below, 29 T cell receptor beta chains from the same sample are listed, as sequenced in a study of OX40 agonist ivuxolimab in advanced cancers. Some clones are missing from TCRdb's copy, which holds only in-frame ones; the method was immunoSEQ multiplex PCR. The table shows approximately 77,000 clones, with around 90% occurring only once. This specimen was CD4+ or CD8+ T cells sorted from blood, taken in a trial of the OX40 agonist ivuxolimab. The source of these receptors is an adult with an advanced solid tumor such as melanoma, head and neck, liver or kidney cancer.

The V gene is TRBV7-9, the J gene TRBJ2-7; possibly TRBD1 for D (6 bases). The germline V gene encodes CDR1 SEHNR and CDR2 FQNEAQ (reference sequence). The CDR3 has 13 residues. Trimming stripped 6 bases from V and 2 bases from J, with 11 bases between. CDR3 nucleotide sequence: TGTGCCAGCAGACAGGACAGAACCTACGAGCAGTACTTC. Translated, it gives CASRQDRTYEQYF.

This clone was detected once. The chain combines TRBV7-9 with TRBJ2-7, with 11 bases identical to TRBD2. V lost 1 base, J lost 4 bases, and 6 bases stayed unmatched. The CDR3 contains 16 residues. From germline, CDR1 is SEHNR and CDR2 FQNEAQ (reference sequence). The CDR3 nucleotides read TGTGCCAGCAGCTTAGTGGGACTAGCGGACAAATACGAGCAGTACTTC. As protein: CASSLVGLADKYEQYF.

V usage is TRBV20-1 and J usage is TRBJ1-2; D is ambiguous. With 8 bases removed from V and 7 bases from J, the gap between germline ends came to 5 bases. This CDR3 is 8 amino acids long. Germline CDR1 is DFQATT and CDR2 is SNEGSKA (reference sequence). The CDR3 is CSTSGYTF. The CDR3 coding sequence is TGCAGTACAAGTGGCTACACCTTC.

This chain connects TRBV27 to TRBJ1-5; a weak D match, TRBD1 (6 bases). Germline V CDR1 and CDR2: MNHEY, SMNVEV (reference sequence). Trimming cost V 4 bases and J 5 bases, with 9 bases left between them. The CDR3 consists of 13 residues. The CDR3 sequence is CASSWGADQPQHF. For the CDR3, the DNA is TGTGCCAGCAGTTGGGGGGCGGATCAGCCCCAGCATTTT.

The rearrangement uses TRBV10-1 and TRBJ1-1, with D uncertain. Germline CDR1 is WNHNN and CDR2 is SYGVQD (reference sequence). This CDR3 is built from 12 residues. V lost 3 bases and J lost 7, with 9 bases in between. CDR3 in DNA: TGCGCCAGCAGTGAAGGAGAGAGTGAAGCTTTCTTT. Translation: CASSEGESEAFF.

V is TRBV4-1 and J is TRBJ1-5; no clear D. Germline V lookup: CDR1 MGHRA, CDR2 YSYEKL. The CDR3 sequence is 15 residues long. V was shortened by 2 bases and J by 5 bases, with 13 bases between the two germline ends. CDR3 loop: CASSQTPAADQPQHF. The CDR3 DNA reads as TGCGCCAGCAGCCAAACCCCGGCGGCCGATCAGCCCCAGCATTTT.

The V and J genes are TRBV5-6 and TRBJ2-3, with 11 bases aligning to TRBD2. The junction had 8 bases not matched to a gene; V was cut back by 2 bases and J by 3 bases. There are 17 residues in the CDR3. The V gene's germline CDR1 is SGHDT and CDR2 YYEEEE. The CDR3 loop is CASSFLAGGLGTDTQYF. CDR3 in DNA: TGTGCCAGCAGCTTTCTAGCGGGGGGCCTCGGTACAGATACGCAGTATTTT.

This chain links TRBV15 with TRBJ1-4; TRBD1 is a possible D gene (5 bases). The CDR3 spans 16 residues. V was pared by 1 base and J by 0 bases, with 9 bases between. The germline CDR1 and CDR2 sequences are LNHNV and YYDKDF (reference sequence). The CDR3 region is CATSRVVGATNEKLFF. CDR3 coding DNA: TGTGCCACCAGCAGAGTTGTGGGGGCAACTAATGAAAAACTGTTTTTT. The whole variable domain, filled in from reference TRBV15 and TRBJ1-4, reads DAMVIQNPRYQVTQFGKPVTLSCSQTLNHNVMYWYQQKSSQAPKLLFHYYDKDFNNEADTPDNFQSRRPNTSFCFLDIRSPGLGDTAMYLCATSRVVGATNEKLFFGSGTQLSVL.

The chain combines TRBV29-1 with TRBJ1-3; D gene ambiguous. Germline V CDR1 and CDR2: SQVTM, ANQGSEA. CDR3 length: 11 amino acids. The V end was cut by 4 bases, the J end by 0 bases, with 1 base between. The CDR3 protein is CSVVSGNTIYF. CDR3 nucleotide sequence: TGCAGCGTTGTCTCTGGAAACACCATATATTTT.

The rearrangement uses TRBV11-2 and TRBJ1-2; 7 bases fit TRBD1. V was pared by 2 bases and J by 4 bases, with 7 bases of the junction left unmatched. This CDR3 is built from 15 residues. Germline values: CDR1 SGHAT, CDR2 FQNNGV. CDR3 amino acids: CASSLSSTGVYGYTF. The CDR3 DNA follows: TGTGCCAGCAGCTTATCTTCCACAGGGGTCTATGGCTACACCTTC.

The V and J genes are TRBV19 and TRBJ2-5, with D perhaps matching TRBD1 (5 bases). This CDR3 contains 16 residues. Trimming shortened V by 2 bases and J by 1 base, and 14 bases separated the two germline ends. Germline V gives CDR1 LNHDA, CDR2 SQIVND (reference sequence). In DNA form, the CDR3 reads TGTGCCAGTAGTATATTCCCAGGGATGGTCCAAGAGACCCAGTACTTC. This encodes CASSIFPGMVQETQYF. Full variable domain (outside the CDR3, taken from reference TRBV19 and TRBJ2-5): DGGITQSPKYLFRKEGQNVTLSCEQNLNHDAMYWYRQDPGQGLRLIYYSQIVNDFQKGDIAEGYSVSREKKESFPLTVTSAQKNPTAFYLCASSIFPGMVQETQYFGPGTRLLVL.

The chain uses TRBV7-8 and TRBJ2-3; D gene uncertain. The CDR3 totals 13 residues. Deletions cut 6 bases from V and 2 bases from J, with 9 bases between. In germline, CDR1 is SGHVS, CDR2 FQNEAQ. Here the CDR3 DNA reads TGTGCCAGCAGTCACGGCGCCACAGATACGCAGTATTTT. This codes for CASSHGATDTQYF.

The J gene is TRBJ2-3, the V gene TRBV15; D is uncertain. V lost 4 bases and J 4 bases, leaving 6 bases between the germline ends. The CDR3 spans 12 residues. The germline CDR1 and CDR2 sequences are LNHNV and YYDKDF (reference sequence). The CDR3 sequence is CATSTLPDTQYF. CDR3 in DNA: TGTGCCACCAGCACCCTCCCAGATACGCAGTATTTT.

The chain recombines TRBV9 with TRBJ2-7, with 9 bases identical to TRBD1. CDR3 length: 15 amino acids. The junction had 11 bases not matched to a gene; V was cut back by 7 bases and J by 3 bases. Germline CDR1 reads SGDLS; CDR2 reads YYNGEE. The CDR3 loop is CASGSPDRGGYEQYF. CDR3 DNA sequence: TGTGCCAGCGGCTCTCCGGACAGGGGAGGCTACGAGCAGTACTTC. Together with reference TRBV9 and TRBJ2-7, the CDR3 gives the full variable domain: DSGVTQTPKHLITATGQRVTLRCSPRSGDLSVYWYQQSLDQGLQFLIQYYNGEERAKGNILERFSAQQFPDLHSELNLSSLELGDSALYFCASGSPDRGGYEQYFGPGTRLTVT.

This rearrangement joins TRBV9 to TRBJ1-4; a weak D match, TRBD1 (6 bases). V was clipped by 0 bases and J by 0 bases, with 9 bases between them. The germline CDR1 and CDR2 sequences are SGDLS and YYNGEE. The CDR3 has 16 residues. CDR3 in amino acids: CASSVEGGATNEKLFF. The CDR3 nucleotides are TGTGCCAGCAGCGTAGAGGGGGGCGCAACTAATGAAAAACTGTTTTTT.

The chain recombines TRBV7-9 with TRBJ1-5; D call uncertain. The CDR3 runs 12 residues. V was clipped by 1 base and J by 9 bases, with 7 bases between them. Per the germline V gene, CDR1 is SEHNR and CDR2 is FQNEAQ (reference sequence). In DNA form, the CDR3 reads TGTGCCAGCAGCTTAGGTCTGATGCCCCAGCATTTT. It specifies CASSLGLMPQHF.

V gene TRBV7-3 combines with J gene TRBJ1-2, with 10 nucleotides matching TRBD1. V was clipped by 2 bases and J by 4 bases; unmatched bases: 4. Germline-derived CDR1 and CDR2 are SGHTA and FQGTGA. This CDR3 has 15 amino acids. CDR3 in amino acids: CASSLGTGEGYGYTF. As DNA, the CDR3 is TGTGCCAGCAGCTTAGGGACAGGGGAGGGCTATGGCTACACCTTC.

V and J are TRBV11-1 and TRBJ2-3; D gene ambiguous. This CDR3 is built from 14 residues. Looked up from germline, CDR1 is SGHAT and CDR2 is FQDESV (reference sequence). V was shortened by 3 bases and J by 2 bases, with 9 bases between the two germline ends. CDR3 sequence reads: CASSFPRITDTQYF. CDR3 in DNA: TGTGCCAGCAGCTTCCCCCGGATCACAGATACGCAGTATTTT.

V gene TRBV10-2 combines with J gene TRBJ1-3; maybe TRBD1 (5 bases). The CDR3 has 15 residues. Trimming left V 1 base short and J 1 base short, with 8 bases between. The germline V gene encodes CDR1 WSHSY and CDR2 SAAADI. Here the CDR3 DNA reads TGCGCCAGCAGTGAGTTGGGGGGATCTGGAAACACCATATATTTT. It is translated as CASSELGGSGNTIYF.

This chain links TRBV4-1 with TRBJ2-7; no reliable D call. The CDR3 has 15 residues. The germline CDR1 and CDR2 sequences are MGHRA and YSYEKL. V was cut by 1 base and J by 0 bases, with 10 bases left in between. As DNA, the CDR3 is TGCGCCAGCAGCCAAGTCGGCGGTGCCTCCTACGAGCAGTACTTC. Translating gives CASSQVGGASYEQYF.

The chain employs TRBV11-2 and TRBJ2-7, with D possibly being TRBD1 or TRBD2 (6 bases each). CDR3 length equals 14 residues. Germline V lookup: CDR1 SGHAT, CDR2 FQNNGV. Trimming removed 1 base from V and 2 bases from J, with 9 bases in between. DNA for the CDR3: TGTGCCAGCAGCTTAGGGGGGGCCGCCTACGAGCAGTACTTC. It codes for CASSLGGAAYEQYF.

CDR3 protein: CASSPLGDTQYF. CDR3 coding DNA: TGTGCCAGCAGCCCTTTGGGAGATACGCAGTATTTT. The J gene is TRBJ2-3, the V gene TRBV7-9; no reliable D call. Trimming took 5 bases from V and 5 from J, leaving 8 bases between them. The germline CDR1 and CDR2 sequences are SEHNR and FQNEAQ (reference sequence). The CDR3 spans 12 residues.

The chain links TRBV5-1 to TRBJ2-1; 13 bases are shared with TRBD2. This CDR3 is built from 18 residues. The V gene end was trimmed by 4 bases and the J gene end by 2 bases; junction bases not matched to a gene: 9. CDR1 is SGHRS, CDR2 YFSETQ, per germline. Here the CDR3 reads CASSPWTSGGIAYNEQFF. DNA of the CDR3: TGCGCCAGCAGCCCATGGACTAGCGGGGGTATCGCCTACAATGAGCAGTTCTTC.

With respect to this clone: The sample has other DNA sequences that encode this CDR3 too. The rearrangement joins TRBV7-6 to TRBJ2-7; 8 positions match TRBD1. Germline values: CDR1 SGHVS, CDR2 FNYEAQ. The CDR3 length is 14 residues. V lost 5 bases, J lost 4 bases, and 7 bases stayed unmatched. In DNA, the CDR3 is TGTGCCAGCAGCCCGTGGACAGGGAGTTACGAGCAGTACTTC. Translated, it gives CASSPWTGSYEQYF.

The chain uses TRBV7-3 and TRBJ2-1, with 7 positions matching TRBD1. CDR1 is SGHTA, CDR2 FQGTGA, per germline. V shed 5 bases and J 4 bases; nucleotides not matched to a gene: 5. The CDR3 length is 14 residues. The CDR3 protein is CASSPGTEYNEQFF. As DNA, the CDR3 is TGTGCCAGCAGCCCGGGGACAGAGTACAATGAGCAGTTCTTC.

The chain links TRBV27 to TRBJ2-3; D possibly matches TRBD1 or TRBD2 (5 bases each). The CDR3 consists of 18 residues. The germline V gene has CDR1 MNHEY and CDR2 SMNVEV (reference sequence). V was cut by 3 bases and J by 0 bases, with 19 bases left in between. CDR3 region: CASSFLPGPRESTDTQYF. DNA for the CDR3: TGTGCCAGCAGTTTCCTCCCGGGACCCAGAGAGAGCACAGATACGCAGTATTTT.

This clone is labeled as medium-sized. The rearrangement uses TRBV7-6 and TRBJ2-1; 7 nucleotides agree with TRBD1. In germline, CDR1 is SGHVS, CDR2 FNYEAQ. With V trimmed by 5 bases and J by 2 bases, 6 bases remained unmatched. The CDR3 loop spans 15 amino acids. The CDR3 region is CASSQYRGPYNEQFF. CDR3 in DNA: TGTGCCAGCAGCCAGTACAGGGGACCCTACAATGAGCAGTTCTTC.

Concerning this clone: At the DNA level, this CDR3 is encoded by other sequences in the same sample as well. This sequence joins TRBV15 and TRBJ2-2, with D unresolved. The V end was cut by 5 bases, the J end by 6 bases, with 7 bases between. The CDR3 extends over 12 amino acids. Germline CDR1 is LNHNV and CDR2 is YYDKDF (reference sequence). CDR3 residues: CATSQPPGELFF. In DNA, the CDR3 is TGTGCCACCAGCCAACCCCCCGGGGAGCTGTTTTTT. The full variable domain, in which reference TRBV15 and TRBJ2-2 provide the parts outside the CDR3, is DAMVIQNPRYQVTQFGKPVTLSCSQTLNHNVMYWYQQKSSQAPKLLFHYYDKDFNNEADTPDNFQSRRPNTSFCFLDIRSPGLGDTAMYLCATSQPPGELFFGEGSRLTVL.

The chain uses TRBV10-3 and TRBJ1-1; TRBD1 aligns across 10 bases. V lost 3 bases to trimming and J lost 6 bases; unmatched junction nucleotides: 13. The length of the CDR3 is 17 residues. The germline gives CDR1 ENHRY, CDR2 SYGVKD. The CDR3 sequence: CAISDTGTGEVVAEAFF. Here the CDR3 DNA reads TGTGCCATCAGTGACACCGGGACAGGGGAGGTGGTCGCTGAAGCTTTCTTT.